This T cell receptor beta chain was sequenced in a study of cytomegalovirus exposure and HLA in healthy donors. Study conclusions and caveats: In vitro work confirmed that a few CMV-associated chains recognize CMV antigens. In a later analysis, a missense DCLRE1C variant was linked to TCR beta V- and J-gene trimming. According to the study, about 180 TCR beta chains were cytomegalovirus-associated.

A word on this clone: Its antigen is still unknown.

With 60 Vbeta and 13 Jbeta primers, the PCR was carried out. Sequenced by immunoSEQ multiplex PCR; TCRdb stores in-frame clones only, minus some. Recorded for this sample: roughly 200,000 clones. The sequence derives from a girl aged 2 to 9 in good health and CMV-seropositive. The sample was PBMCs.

The CDR3 coding sequence is TGTGCCAGCAGCGAGCATCCAAATTACAGGGGGCCATCAGAGACCCAGTACTTC. It specifies CASSEHPNYRGPSETQYF. This sequence joins TRBV9 and TRBJ2-5, with 9 bases fitting TRBD1. V lost 3 bases, J lost 4 bases, and 16 bases stayed unmatched. Germline-derived CDR1 and CDR2 are SGDLS and YYNGEE. The length of the CDR3 is 18 residues.